This T cell receptor (beta chain) was documented in a study of blood T cell repertoires in COVID-19. Here immunoSEQ multiplex PCR was the method, and the copy in TCRdb shows in-frame clones only, minus some. Of tens of thousands of clones listed, around 90% were seen once; the top ten hold 7.5% to 8.5%. The V end was cut by 5 bases, the J end by 8 bases, with 7 bases between. The length of the CDR3 is 11 residues. The source is a man in his 70s with active or convalescent COVID-19. The gene calls are TRBV12-3 or TRBV12-4 and TRBJ2-1, with D perhaps TRBD1 (5 bases). Specimen: peripheral blood. The CDR3 coding sequence is TGTGCCAGCAGTCCCAGGGATGAGCAGTTCTTC. Protein sequence: CASSPRDEQFF.